The rows below give T cell receptor beta chains drawn from one sample of a study of post-analysis software for immune sequencing data. TCRdb reprocessed the PCR reads with MiXCR, giving one entry per CDR3 protein. Of a few hundred thousand distinct CDR3 sequences in the sample, around a third are singletons; the top ten hold under 7%. The sequencing sample was made of blood. Source of these receptors: a girl aged 2-17 years with multiple sclerosis. Both conserved end residues are part of each CDR3. Fields, in order: clone size, V gene, CDR3 protein. Clone size is stated in some rows and not others, as once, few, many or a class when expanded.

>NA|TRBV10-3
CAISLALTDTQYF
>few|TRBV7-3
CASRPTLSSGANVLTF
>NA|TRBV12-3/TRBV12-4
CASSSLTSLNTEAFF
>NA|TRBV3-1
CASSQKGTGNYGYTF
>NA|TRBV3-1
CAGSQDRSGYTF
>NA|TRBV3-1
CASSLGGLREKLFF
>few|TRBV27
CASSFQGREPLHF
>few|TRBV4-1
CASSQGVQGGYEQYF
>many|TRBV6-4
CASSEGRGAGNTEAFF
>NA|TRBV28
CASSSGGGSNYGYTF
>NA|TRBV5-1
CASSFKNEQFF
>NA|TRBV10-3
CAIGSNEKLFF
>NA|TRBV2
CASSRQRGGDLNEQFF
>NA|TRBV24-1
CATSDPGGPLGEKLFF
>NA|TRBV5-1
CASSPQSSYLETQYF
>few|TRBV7-2
CASSNTPDSYGYTF
>NA|TRBV10-3
CAISGQKGRPTQETQYF
>few|TRBV20-1
CSARFLQKVYEQYF
>NA|TRBV20-1
CGARDLYGGSLGNEQFF
>NA|TRBV19
CASSKQGGGTEAFF
>NA|TRBV11-2
CASSLSGEQCF
>NA|TRBV20-1
CSVPLGRTTNYGYTF
>NA|TRBV20-1
CSATRDGTYEQYF
>few|TRBV5-1
CASSSTGEDGYTF
>NA|TRBV6-5
CASSYRTGGGGGNEQFF
>few|TRBV25-1
CASSDGKTNNEQFF
>NA|TRBV21-1
CASRGPAQRGGYTF
>NA|TRBV28
CASIAGAAGDTQYF
>NA|TRBV12-3/TRBV12-4
CANSLEAKETQYF
>many|TRBV5-1
CASRLDRGQYNEQFF
>few|TRBV7-6
CASSLAEGLSSYNEQFF
>few|TRBV20-1
CSEVSGGSSTDTQYF
>NA|TRBV20-1
CSARAGNKVWENTEAFF
>few|TRBV15
CATSRDQGYPEAKNIQYF
>many|TRBV5-1
CASSTGGRGVDTQYF